A selection of T cell receptor beta chains follows, all from one sample in a study of T cells in Graves' hyperthyroidism and ophthalmopathy. TCRdb recomputed calls from the multiplex PCR reads with MiXCR, one row per CDR3 protein. There are approximately 870,000 distinct CDR3 sequences in the sample; roughly 40% occur only once, and about 8.9% lies in the top ten. Input material: blood. These receptors were taken from a man aged 18 to 35 with Graves' hyperthyroidism. Both conserved end residues are part of each CDR3. Fields, in order: J gene, V gene, clone size, D gene, CDR3 protein, CDR3 DNA. The D gene is left open where the match is weak. Clone size is given for some rows only: seen once, a few or many times, or a class if the clone is expanded.

J: TRBJ2-7
V: TRBV5-6
size: few
D: -
CDR3: CASSLEGAHQYF
DNA: TGTGCCAGCAGCTTGGAAGGGGCCCACCAGTACTTC

J: TRBJ1-1
V: TRBV29-1
size: -
D: -
CDR3: CSVELAEAANTESFF
DNA: TGCAGCGTTGAATTGGCGGAGGCAGCGAACACCGAATCTTTCTTT

J: TRBJ1-2
V: TRBV19
size: many
D: -
CDR3: CASSIELGGADYGYTF
DNA: TGTGCCAGTAGTATAGAACTGGGGGGCGCTGACTATGGCTACACCTTC

J: TRBJ2-7
V: TRBV7-6
size: few
D: -
CDR3: CASSLEPISGDEQYF
DNA: TGTGCCAGCAGCTTAGAGCCCATCTCAGGGGACGAGCAGTACTTC

J: TRBJ2-5
V: TRBV7-9
size: few
D: TRBD2
CDR3: CASSPQTSGGSETQYF
DNA: TGTGCCAGCAGCCCCCAGACTAGCGGGGGGTCGGAGACCCAGTACTTC

J: TRBJ1-5
V: TRBV25-1
size: -
D: -
CDR3: CASRGDKPQHF
DNA: TGTGCCAGCAGGGGAGATAAGCCCCAGCATTTT

J: TRBJ2-7
V: TRBV20-1
size: many
D: -
CDR3: CSARGLEQYF
DNA: TGCAGTGCTAGAGGTCTCGAGCAGTACTTC

J: TRBJ1-1
V: TRBV11-1
size: -
D: -
CDR3: CASSSQGGGAFF
DNA: TGTGCCAGCAGCTCGCAGGGCGGGGGAGCTTTCTTT

J: TRBJ1-1
V: TRBV11-2
size: many
D: -
CDR3: CASSPDRTEAFF
DNA: TGTGCCAGCAGCCCCGACCGGACTGAAGCTTTCTTT

J: TRBJ1-5
V: TRBV15
size: many
D: -
CDR3: CATSRDKGRNQPQHF
DNA: TGTGCCACCAGCAGAGATAAAGGTCGCAATCAGCCCCAGCATTTT

J: TRBJ1-1
V: TRBV9
size: -
D: -
CDR3: CASSKQKGTEAFF
DNA: TGTGCCAGCAGCAAACAAAAAGGGACTGAAGCTTTCTTT

J: TRBJ1-1
V: TRBV5-6
size: -
D: TRBD1
CDR3: CASSLQGFDTEAFF
DNA: TGTGCCAGCAGCCTACAGGGGTTCGACACTGAAGCTTTCTTT

J: TRBJ2-5
V: TRBV10-3
size: many
D: -
CDR3: CAISESGGKTQYF
DNA: TGTGCCATCAGTGAGTCGGGGGGAAAGACCCAGTACTTC

J: TRBJ1-2
V: TRBV6-5
size: -
D: -
CDR3: CASSYTQGDVAGYTF
DNA: TGTGCCAGCAGTTACACCCAAGGGGACGTGGCTGGCTACACCTTC

J: TRBJ1-2
V: TRBV7-9
size: -
D: -
CDR3: CASRQPGEEYGYTF
DNA: TGTGCCAGCAGGCAACCAGGGGAGGAATATGGCTACACCTTC

J: TRBJ2-2
V: TRBV7-2
size: -
D: -
CDR3: CASSFQGRNTGELFF
DNA: TGTGCCAGCAGTTTCCAAGGGCGGAACACCGGGGAGCTGTTTTTT

J: TRBJ1-2
V: TRBV5-1
size: -
D: -
CDR3: CASSFLGGDEDGYTF
DNA: TGCGCCAGCAGCTTTCTCGGGGGCGACGAGGATGGCTACACCTTC

J: TRBJ2-7
V: TRBV4-1
size: -
D: -
CDR3: CASSQDPASSYEQYF
DNA: TGCGCCAGCAGCCAAGATCCAGCAAGCTCCTACGAGCAGTACTTC

J: TRBJ2-5
V: TRBV7-2
size: -
D: TRBD2
CDR3: CASSLGLAGGGGKTQYF
DNA: TGTGCCAGCAGCCTCGGACTAGCGGGAGGTGGTGGGAAGACCCAGTACTTC

J: TRBJ1-2
V: TRBV7-3
size: -
D: -
CDR3: CASSLDPFGFGDTF
DNA: TGTGCCAGCAGCTTGGATCCGTTCGGGTTTGGCGACACCTTC

J: TRBJ2-7
V: TRBV7-2
size: few
D: TRBD1
CDR3: CASSQDQGVAYEQYF
DNA: TGTGCCAGCAGCCAAGATCAGGGGGTGGCCTACGAGCAGTACTTC

J: TRBJ2-7
V: TRBV20-1
size: -
D: TRBD2
CDR3: CSARPIAGFYEQYF
DNA: TGCAGTGCTAGACCTATAGCGGGATTCTACGAGCAGTACTTC

J: TRBJ2-1
V: TRBV7-9
size: -
D: -
CDR3: CASSALGTRYYNEQFF
DNA: TGTGCCAGCAGCGCCCTCGGGACCAGATACTACAATGAGCAGTTCTTC

J: TRBJ2-7
V: TRBV29-1
size: -
D: -
CDR3: CSSGSYEQYF
DNA: TGCAGCAGCGGGTCCTACGAGCAGTACTTC

J: TRBJ2-5
V: TRBV10-3
size: many
D: TRBD1
CDR3: CAISPGTGPETQYF
DNA: TGTGCCATCAGTCCTGGGACAGGGCCAGAGACCCAGTACTTC

J: TRBJ1-1
V: TRBV9
size: few
D: -
CDR3: CASSFGTSTEAFF
DNA: TGTGCCAGCAGTTTCGGGACAAGCACTGAAGCTTTCTTT

J: TRBJ1-1
V: TRBV20-1
size: many
D: -
CDR3: CSNHLGTEAFF
DNA: TGCAGTAACCACTTGGGGACTGAAGCTTTCTTT

J: TRBJ1-3
V: TRBV19
size: few
D: -
CDR3: CASSLAGSRSGNTIYF
DNA: TGTGCCAGTAGTCTGGCAGGGTCAAGATCTGGAAACACCATATATTTT

J: TRBJ1-4
V: TRBV19
size: many
D: TRBD1
CDR3: CASSFPGQVERFF
DNA: TGTGCCAGTAGTTTCCCAGGACAGGTCGAGCGTTTTTTT

J: TRBJ2-3
V: TRBV10-3
size: -
D: -
CDR3: CASSESTGGTQYF
DNA: TGTGCCAGCAGTGAGTCGACAGGAGGTACGCAGTATTTT

J: TRBJ2-3
V: TRBV13
size: -
D: -
CDR3: CASSLEGFTDTQYF
DNA: TGCGCCAGCAGCTTGGAAGGGTTTACAGATACGCAGTATTTT

J: TRBJ1-5
V: TRBV12-3/TRBV12-4
size: many
D: -
CDR3: CASSQATGGNQPQHF
DNA: TGTGCCAGCAGTCAAGCCACGGGGGGGAATCAGCCCCAGCATTTT

J: TRBJ1-1
V: TRBV7-9
size: few
D: -
CDR3: CASSSQWSTEAFF
DNA: TGTGCCAGCAGCTCGCAGTGGAGCACTGAAGCTTTCTTT

J: TRBJ1-1
V: TRBV6-1
size: once
D: -
CDR3: CTSSREEAFF
DNA: TGTACCAGCAGTAGAGAGGAAGCTTTCTTT

J: TRBJ2-7
V: TRBV9
size: few
D: -
CDR3: CASSPEGGPSYEQYF
DNA: TGTGCCAGCAGCCCCGAGGGCGGGCCTTCCTACGAGCAGTACTTC